This T cell receptor (beta chain) is from a study of T-cell reconstitution after alpha-beta-depleted transplantation in children. Unique molecular identifiers were used to barcode this TCRbeta library. TCRdb reprocessed the PCR reads via MiXCR and lists one record per CDR3 protein. The sample includes 500,000 or so distinct CDR3 sequences, over 25% of them seen just once. From germline, CDR1 is DFQATT and CDR2 SNEGSKA (reference sequence). The J segment lost 8 bases and the V segment lost 3 bases, leaving 8 bases of the junction unmatched. CDR3 length: 13 amino acids. This sequence was found in a human donor who donated a stem cell graft to a child with aplastic anemia. The chain uses TRBV20-1 and TRBJ1-2; 8 bases line up with TRBD1. The starting material was PBMCs from the stem cell graft donor, obtained from the stem cell graft. The CDR3 sequence is CSARQDRGGGYTF. CDR3 sequence (DNA): TGCAGTGCTAGGCAAGACAGGGGCGGGGGCTACACCTTC.